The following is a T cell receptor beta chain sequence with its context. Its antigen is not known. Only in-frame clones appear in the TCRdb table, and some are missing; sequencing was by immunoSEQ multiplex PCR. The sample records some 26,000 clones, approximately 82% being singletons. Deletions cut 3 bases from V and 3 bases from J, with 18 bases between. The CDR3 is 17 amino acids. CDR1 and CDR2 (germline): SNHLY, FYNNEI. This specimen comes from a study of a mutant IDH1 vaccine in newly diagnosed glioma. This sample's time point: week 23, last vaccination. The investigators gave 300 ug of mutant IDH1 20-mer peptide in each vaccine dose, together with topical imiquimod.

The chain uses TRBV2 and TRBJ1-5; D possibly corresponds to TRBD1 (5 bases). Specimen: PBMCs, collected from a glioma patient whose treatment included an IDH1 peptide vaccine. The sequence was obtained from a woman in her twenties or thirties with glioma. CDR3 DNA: TGTGCCAGCAGTGAGGGGCCCAGGGCCGGTTACAATCAGCCCCAGCATTTT. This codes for CASSEGPRAGYNQPQHF.